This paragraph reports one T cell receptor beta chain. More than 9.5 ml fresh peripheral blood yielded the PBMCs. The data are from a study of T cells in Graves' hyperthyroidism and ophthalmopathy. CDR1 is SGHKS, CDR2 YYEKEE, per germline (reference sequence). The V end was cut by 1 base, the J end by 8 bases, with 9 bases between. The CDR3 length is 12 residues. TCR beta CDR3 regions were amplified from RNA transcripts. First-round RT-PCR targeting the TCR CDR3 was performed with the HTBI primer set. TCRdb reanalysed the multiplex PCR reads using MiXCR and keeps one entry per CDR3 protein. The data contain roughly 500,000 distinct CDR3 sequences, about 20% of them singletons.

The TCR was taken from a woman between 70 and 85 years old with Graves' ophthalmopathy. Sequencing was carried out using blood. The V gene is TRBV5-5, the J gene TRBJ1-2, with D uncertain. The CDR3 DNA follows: TGTGCCAGCAGCTTGCGGGGTACCGGCTACACCTTC. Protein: CASSLRGTGYTF.